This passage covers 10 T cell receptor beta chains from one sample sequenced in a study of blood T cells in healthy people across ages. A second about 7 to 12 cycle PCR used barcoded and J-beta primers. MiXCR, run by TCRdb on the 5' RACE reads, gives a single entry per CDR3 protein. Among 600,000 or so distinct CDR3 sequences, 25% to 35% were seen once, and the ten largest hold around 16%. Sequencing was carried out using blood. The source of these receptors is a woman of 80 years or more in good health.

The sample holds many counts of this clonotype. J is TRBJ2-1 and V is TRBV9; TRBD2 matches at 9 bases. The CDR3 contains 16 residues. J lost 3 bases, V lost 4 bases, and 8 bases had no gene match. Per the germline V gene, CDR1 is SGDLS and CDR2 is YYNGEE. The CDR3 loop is CASSLLGGGDYNEQFF. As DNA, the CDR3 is TGTGCCAGCAGCCTGCTTGGCGGGGGGGACTACAATGAGCAGTTCTTC.

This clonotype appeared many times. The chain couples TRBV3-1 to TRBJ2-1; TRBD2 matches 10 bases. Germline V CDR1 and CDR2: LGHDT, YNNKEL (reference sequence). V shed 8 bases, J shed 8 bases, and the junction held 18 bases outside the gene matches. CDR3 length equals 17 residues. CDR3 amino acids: CASASLGKRGGPDEQFF. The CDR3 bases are TGTGCCAGCGCCTCGTTGGGGAAGCGGGGGGGGCCGGATGAGCAGTTCTTC.

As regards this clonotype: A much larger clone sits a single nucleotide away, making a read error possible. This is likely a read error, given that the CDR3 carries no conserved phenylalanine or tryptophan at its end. The CDR3 nucleotides are TGTGCCTGGGGCAGGGGGCCAAATGAAAAACTGTTTTTG. It encodes CAWGRGPNEKLFL. The V call is TRBV30, the J call TRBJ1-4; the match to TRBD1 covers 8 bases. CDR1 and CDR2 (germline): GTSNPN, SVGIG (reference sequence). CDR3 size: 13 residues. V lost 5 bases and J lost 5; bases outside the gene matches: 4.

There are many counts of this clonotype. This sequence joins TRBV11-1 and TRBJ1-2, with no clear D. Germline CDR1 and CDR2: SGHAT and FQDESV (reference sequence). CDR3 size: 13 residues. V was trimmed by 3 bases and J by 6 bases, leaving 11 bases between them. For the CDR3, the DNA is TGTGCCAGCAGCTTTGCCAGAGCGGATGGCTACACCTTC. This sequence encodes CASSFARADGYTF.

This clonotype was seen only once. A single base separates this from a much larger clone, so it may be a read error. The CDR3 sequence is CASSIQGLREKRFF. In nucleotides, the CDR3 is TGTGCCAGCAGTATACAGGGGTTGCGTGAAAAACGGTTTTTT. V usage is TRBV12-3 or TRBV12-4 and J usage is TRBJ1-4, with 7 bases fitting TRBD1. This CDR3 spans 14 amino acids.

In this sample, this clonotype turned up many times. CDR3 protein: CASSYADQPQHF. CDR3 coding DNA: TGTGCCAGCAGTTACGCAGATCAGCCCCAGCATTTT. This chain connects TRBV6-6 to TRBJ1-5; D is uncertain. Germline V lookup: CDR1 MNHNY, CDR2 SVGAGI (reference sequence). This CDR3 has 12 amino acids. Trimming removed 2 bases at V and 5 bases at J, with 4 bases between.

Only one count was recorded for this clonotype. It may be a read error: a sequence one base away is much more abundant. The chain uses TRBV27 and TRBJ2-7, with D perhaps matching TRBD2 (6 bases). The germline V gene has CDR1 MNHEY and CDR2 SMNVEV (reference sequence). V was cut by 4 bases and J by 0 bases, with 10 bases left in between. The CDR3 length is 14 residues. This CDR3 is CASSSHGGSYEQYF. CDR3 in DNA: TGTGCCAGCAGTTCCCACGGGGGCTCCTACGAGCAGTACTTC.

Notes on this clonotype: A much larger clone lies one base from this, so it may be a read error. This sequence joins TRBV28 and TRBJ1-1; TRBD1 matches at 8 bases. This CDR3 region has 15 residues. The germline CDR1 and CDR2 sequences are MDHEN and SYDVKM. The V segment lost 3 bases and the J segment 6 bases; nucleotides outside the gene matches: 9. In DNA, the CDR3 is TGTGCCAGCAGTTTTACCGGACAGGGCAACGCTGAAGCTTTCTTT. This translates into CASSFTGQGNAEAFF.

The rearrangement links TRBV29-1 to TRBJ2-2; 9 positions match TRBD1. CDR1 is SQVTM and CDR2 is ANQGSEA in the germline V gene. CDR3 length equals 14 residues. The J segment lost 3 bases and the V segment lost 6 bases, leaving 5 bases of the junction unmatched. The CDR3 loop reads CSVSDRGDTGELFF. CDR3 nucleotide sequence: TGCAGCGTCTCAGACAGGGGGGACACCGGGGAGCTGTTTTTT.

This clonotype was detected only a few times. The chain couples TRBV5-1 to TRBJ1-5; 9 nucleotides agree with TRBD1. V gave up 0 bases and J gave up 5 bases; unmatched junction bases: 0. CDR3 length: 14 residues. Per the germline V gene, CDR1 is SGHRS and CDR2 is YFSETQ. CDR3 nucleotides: TGCGCCAGCAGCTTGGGGGACAGGGATCAGCCCCAGCATTTT. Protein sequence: CASSLGDRDQPQHF.